This T cell receptor (beta chain) was documented in a study of Ad26.COV2.S vaccination and SARS-CoV-2 variants. CDR3 length: 16 amino acids. Germline lookup yields CDR1 SGHNT and CDR2 YYREEE (reference sequence). The V gene lost 0 bases and the J gene lost 0 bases, with 9 bases spanning the gap. Study-level results: Analyses that measured TCR breadth and depth may have underestimated total T cell responses. Recipients given vaccine exceeded placebo recipients in spike-specific TCR breadth.

Treatment described: around 19 received Ad26.COV2.S at low or high dose, single or two shots; 5 received placebo; per-sample allocation not given. Day 63 after the first injection of vaccine or placebo was the sampling time. Data came from immunoSEQ multiplex PCR; TCRdb stores just in-frame clones and leaves some out. The sample lists hundreds of thousands of clones; around 92% were seen once. About this clone: As yet, its antigen is unknown.

J is TRBJ2-2 and V is TRBV5-4, with D perhaps given as TRBD1 or TRBD2 (5 bases each). Specimen: peripheral blood, collected in a trial of Ad26.COV2.S vaccine versus placebo. This TCR was sampled from a person aged 18-60 years who received the Ad26.COV2.S COVID-19 vaccine or a placebo. In DNA form, the CDR3 reads TGTGCCAGCAGCTTGGAACCGGGACCGAACACCGGGGAGCTGTTTTTT. Translating it yields CASSLEPGPNTGELFF.